What follows are 2 T cell receptor beta chains derived from one specimen sequenced in a study of early T cells in non-severe SARS-CoV-2 infection. From the 5' RACE reads, TCRdb called clonotypes with MiXCR, one entry per CDR3 protein. The table lists about 84,000 distinct CDR3 sequences, 9.5% to 13% of them singletons. What was sequenced was whole blood. Receptors were obtained from an adult who was a healthcare worker with PCR-confirmed SARS-CoV-2 infection or an uninfected control (not recorded which).

The chain is built from TRBV29-1 and TRBJ2-1; TRBD2 might be the D (6 bases). Germline-derived CDR1 and CDR2 are SQVTM and ANQGSEA. Between the trimmed V and J ends, which lost 4 bases and 1 base, there was a span of 11 bases. This CDR3 is 14 amino acids long. CDR3 residues: CSVVSGFSYNEQFF. The CDR3 coding sequence is TGCAGCGTTGTAAGCGGGTTTTCCTACAATGAGCAGTTCTTC.

There are many counts of this clonotype. The genes are TRBV12-3 or TRBV12-4 and TRBJ2-1, with D unclear. The CDR3 contains 12 residues. The ends were cut back, 7 bases at V and 10 bases at J, with 14 bases in the middle. CDR3 coding DNA: TGTGCCAGCACCCCGACTGCTTCGGAGCAGTTCTTC. Residues: CASTPTASEQFF.